The 26 T cell receptor beta chains reported below all come from one sample, sequenced in a study of blood T cell repertoires in COVID-19. Libraries were prepared by immunoSEQ multiplex PCR; TCRdb keeps only in-frame clonotypes and omits some of them. The table shows 75,000 to 100,000 clones, with roughly four fifths occurring only once. Sequencing was done on a sample of peripheral blood. The source of these receptors is a man in his fifties with active or convalescent COVID-19.

The V gene is TRBV19, the J gene TRBJ1-2, with D possibly TRBD1 on 6 matching bases. V gave up 7 bases and J gave up 5 bases, with 17 bases separating them. The CDR3 runs 14 residues. Germline lookup yields CDR1 LNHDA and CDR2 SQIVND (reference sequence). DNA of the CDR3: TGTGCCAGTACCCTTGGACAGTTCGATTATGGCTACACCTTC. This gives the protein CASTLGQFDYGYTF.

Comment on this clone: At one end, the junction sequence differs from germline, possibly due to a read error. The chain uses TRBV18 and TRBJ2-2, with a weak D call TRBD1 (6 bases). Germline V gene sequence: CDR1 KGHSH, CDR2 LQKENI. The CDR3 is made up of 16 amino acids. This CDR3 reads CASSSPGTTNTGELFF. The CDR3, as DNA: TGTGCCAGCTCATCACCCGGGACAACGAACACCGGGGAGCTGTTTTTT.

The rearrangement links TRBV3-1 (or the pseudogene TRBV3-2) to TRBJ1-6; possible D gene TRBD1, 5 bases. The V and J ends lost 0 bases and 7 bases respectively, with 7 bases between them. The CDR3 is made up of 14 amino acids. Germline CDR1 LGHDT, CDR2 YNNKEL (reference sequence). The CDR3 bases are TGTGCCAGCAGCCAAGACAGGGCGAATTCACCCCTCCACTTT. Its translation is CASSQDRANSPLHF.

The V call is TRBV18, the J call TRBJ1-3; 9 bases map to TRBD1. The CDR3 has 16 amino acids. Per the germline V gene, CDR1 is KGHSH and CDR2 is LQKENI. Trimming took 3 bases from V and 2 from J; bases not matched to a gene: 5. The CDR3 region has the DNA TGTGCCAGCTCACCGCCAACAGGGGGCCCTGGAAACACCATATATTTT. This translates into CASSPPTGGPGNTIYF.

The rearrangement links TRBV6-5 to TRBJ1-5; TRBD1 matches at 8 bases. Losses at the gene ends were 7 bases for V and 2 bases for J; bases not matched to a gene: 7. There are 15 residues in the CDR3. Germline CDR1 reads MNHEY; CDR2 reads SVGAGI. In DNA form, the CDR3 reads TGTGCCAGCATGAGGGACAGGTCTCGCAATCAGCCCCAGCATTTT. Its translation: CASMRDRSRNQPQHF.

The V and J genes are TRBV2 and TRBJ1-6; D unclear. The germline V gene encodes CDR1 SNHLY and CDR2 FYNNEI. The germline V and J ends were trimmed by 3 bases and 6 bases, with 9 bases remaining between them. The CDR3 length is 14 residues. CDR3 DNA sequence: TGTGCCAGCAGTGAGAGGGTTCTTAATTCACCCCTCCACTTT. Its protein is CASSERVLNSPLHF.

This sequence joins TRBV5-1 and TRBJ2-4; 9 bases fit TRBD2. The CDR3 runs to 14 residues. V lost 0 bases and J lost 8; bases outside the gene matches: 3. From germline, CDR1 is SGHRS and CDR2 YFSETQ. CDR3 residues: CASSLGLAVDIQYF. DNA of the CDR3: TGCGCCAGCAGCTTGGGACTAGCGGTCGACATTCAGTACTTC.

CDR3 in amino acids: CASSLGQGGTETQYF. CDR3 nucleotides: TGTGCCAGCAGCTTAGGGCAGGGTGGAACAGAGACCCAGTACTTC. The chain links TRBV11-2 to TRBJ2-5; D is possibly TRBD1 (5 bases). Germline V gives CDR1 SGHAT, CDR2 FQNNGV. V was shortened by 1 base and J by 4 bases, with 13 bases between the two germline ends. There are 15 residues in the CDR3.

The chain joins TRBV19 to TRBJ2-4; 7 nucleotides match TRBD1. CDR1 is LNHDA and CDR2 is SQIVND in the germline V gene (reference sequence). Unmatched junction bases numbered 16, after V lost 5 bases and J lost 12 bases. The CDR3 is 15 residues long. The DNA of the CDR3 is TGTGCCAGTAGTTCTAAAGGGGGCACTCGGGGAACTCAGTACTTC. Amino acid sequence: CASSSKGGTRGTQYF.

The chain recombines TRBV4-1 with TRBJ2-1; D ambiguous. The CDR3 is 15 amino acids. The germline gives CDR1 MGHRA, CDR2 YSYEKL. The V end was cut by 2 bases, the J end by 2 bases, with 10 bases between. CDR3 in amino acids: CASSQLAHPYNEQFF. The CDR3 DNA reads TGCGCCAGCAGCCAATTGGCCCATCCCTACAATGAGCAGTTCTTC.

The rearrangement uses TRBV6-5 and TRBJ1-2, with TRBD1 matching 9 bases. The CDR3 is 13 amino acids. J was trimmed by 8 bases and V by 6 bases; bases with no gene match: 7. Germline assignment: CDR1 MNHEY and CDR2 SVGAGI. The CDR3 region is CASSSGTGIGYTF. As DNA, the CDR3 is TGTGCCAGCAGCTCCGGGACAGGGATCGGCTACACCTTC.

The chain has TRBV4-3 and TRBJ2-3; 8 bases are shared with TRBD1. Per germline, CDR1 LGHNA and CDR2 YSLEER. The CDR3 sequence is 16 residues long. Trimming at V came to 3 bases and at J to 3 bases, leaving 8 bases not matched to a gene. CDR3 sequence reads: CASSHSYRGVTDTQYF. The DNA for the CDR3 is TGCGCCAGCAGCCATAGCTACAGGGGGGTGACAGATACGCAGTATTTT.

This clone was seen more than once but under ten times. This chain joins TRBV4-1 and TRBJ2-7; the match to TRBD1 covers 7 bases. Germline V gene data show CDR1 as MGHRA and CDR2 as YSYEKL. CDR3 length: 14 residues. Trimming took 2 bases from V and 3 from J; bases not matched to a gene: 4. In DNA form, the CDR3 reads TGCGCCAGCAGCCAACCGGGACAGTACTACGAGCAGTACTTC. Translation gives CASSQPGQYYEQYF.

V is TRBV19 and J is TRBJ1-2; the D is unclear. Germline values: CDR1 LNHDA, CDR2 SQIVND (reference sequence). This CDR3 contains 15 residues. V was trimmed by 2 bases and J by 3 bases, leaving 13 bases between them. The CDR3 loop reads CASSITPLEDYGYTF. The CDR3 DNA reads as TGTGCCAGTAGTATAACTCCGTTAGAGGACTATGGCTACACCTTC. Complete variable domain (other parts from reference TRBV19 and TRBJ1-2): DGGITQSPKYLFRKEGQNVTLSCEQNLNHDAMYWYRQDPGQGLRLIYYSQIVNDFQKGDIAEGYSVSREKKESFPLTVTSAQKNPTAFYLCASSITPLEDYGYTFGSGTRLTVV.

J is TRBJ2-2 and V is TRBV6-5; TRBD2 matches at 8 bases. Germline CDR1 MNHEY, CDR2 SVGAGI. The CDR3 covers 13 residues. The V and J ends lost 11 bases and 4 bases, in that order; junction bases with no gene match: 6. The CDR3 region is CAAVGGATGELFF. CDR3 in DNA: TGTGCCGCCGTCGGGGGGGCCACCGGGGAGCTGTTTTTT.

This clone came up a few times. The chain couples TRBV6-4 to TRBJ2-3, with TRBD2 matching over 7 bases. Losses at the gene ends were 2 bases for V and 4 bases for J; bases not matched to a gene: 9. The CDR3 runs 16 residues. Germline CDR1 is MRHNA and CDR2 is SNTAGT. CDR3 region: CASSDTPSAGADTQYF. Here the CDR3 DNA reads TGTGCCAGCAGTGACACCCCTAGCGCGGGGGCAGATACGCAGTATTTT.

The rearrangement joins TRBV7-2 to TRBJ2-3; 8 bases match TRBD2. Germline CDR1 is SGHTA and CDR2 is FQGNSA. Germline trimming cut 0 bases from V and 3 bases from J; bases unmatched to any gene: 8. The CDR3 covers 17 residues. CDR3 residues: CASSLATKRGRTDTQYF. The CDR3 DNA sequence: TGTGCCAGCAGCTTAGCGACGAAGCGGGGGCGTACAGATACGCAGTATTTT. Together with reference TRBV7-2 and TRBJ2-3, the CDR3 gives the full variable domain: GAGVSQSPSNKVTEKGKDVELRCDPISGHTALYWYRQSLGQGLEFLIYFQGNSAPDKSGLPSDRFSAERTGGSVSTLTIQRTQQEDSAVYLCASSLATKRGRTDTQYFGPGTRLTVL.

This chain links TRBV2 with TRBJ2-5; 11 bases align to TRBD1. CDR3 length: 13 amino acids. V shed 7 bases, J shed 5 bases, and the junction held 3 bases outside the gene matches. CDR1 is SNHLY and CDR2 is FYNNEI in the germline V gene. This CDR3 is CASNGQGAETQYF. The DNA of the CDR3 is TGTGCCAGCAATGGACAGGGGGCTGAGACCCAGTACTTC.

The chain's CDR3 is CASSAHGWQAFF. The CDR3 nucleotides read TGTGCCAGCAGCGCCCACGGGTGGCAAGCTTTCTTT. V gene TRBV9 combines with J gene TRBJ1-1; D unclear. The CDR3 has 12 residues. V was shortened by 3 bases and J by 9 bases, with 12 bases between the two germline ends. The germline CDR1 and CDR2 sequences are SGDLS and YYNGEE.

J is TRBJ2-7 and V is TRBV5-5; TRBD1 might be the D (6 bases). This CDR3 region has 13 residues. Between the trimmed V and J ends, which lost 1 base and 3 bases, there was a span of 8 bases. The V gene's germline CDR1 is SGHKS and CDR2 YYEKEE (reference sequence). CDR3 loop: CASSLRGSYEQYF. The CDR3 DNA reads as TGTGCCAGCAGCTTGAGGGGGAGCTACGAGCAGTACTTC.

This chain connects TRBV7-2 to TRBJ2-7, with 7 bases identical to TRBD1. Germline loops: CDR1 SGHTA, CDR2 FQGNSA. CDR3 length equals 13 residues. With 5 bases clipped from V and 6 bases from J, the junction kept 7 bases outside the gene matches. Written as DNA, the CDR3 is TGTGCCAGCAGCAACCGGGACAGTCCCGAGCAGTACTTC. Residues: CASSNRDSPEQYF.

The chain combines TRBV2 with TRBJ2-4; TRBD2 matches at 8 bases. V was clipped by 5 bases and J by 0 bases; unmatched bases: 15. Germline V gene lookup returns CDR1 SNHLY and CDR2 FYNNEI. CDR3 length: 19 residues. CDR3 sequence reads: CASSNNPGLGTLAKNIQYF. As DNA, the CDR3 is TGTGCCAGCAGTAATAATCCGGGACTAGGGACCCTAGCCAAAAACATTCAGTACTTC.

The V and J genes are TRBV7-2 and TRBJ2-1, with D perhaps TRBD2 (7 bases). The germline V and J ends were trimmed by 1 base and 4 bases, with 14 bases remaining between them. CDR1 SGHTA and CDR2 FQGNSA come from the germline V gene. The CDR3 totals 16 residues. The CDR3: CASSLDGGAQYNEQFF. Here the CDR3 DNA reads TGTGCCAGCAGCTTAGATGGGGGGGCACAGTACAATGAGCAGTTCTTC. Filled out from reference TRBV7-2 and TRBJ2-1, the complete variable domain reads GAGVSQSPSNKVTEKGKDVELRCDPISGHTALYWYRQSLGQGLEFLIYFQGNSAPDKSGLPSDRFSAERTGGSVSTLTIQRTQQEDSAVYLCASSLDGGAQYNEQFFGPGTRLTVL.

This clone was seen once. V and J are TRBV6-5 and TRBJ2-5; the match to TRBD1 covers 9 bases. The V gene's germline CDR1 is MNHEY and CDR2 SVGAGI. V lost 7 bases to trimming and J lost 3 bases; unmatched junction nucleotides: 6. The CDR3 is 14 residues long. The CDR3 region has the DNA TGTGCCAGCAAACAGGGGGCCGCTGAAGAGACCCAGTACTTC. Translated, it gives CASKQGAAEETQYF.

This clone appeared once. The chain uses TRBV6-5 and TRBJ1-4; unclear D gene. Trimming took off 6 bases at V and 4 bases at J, with 9 bases between the two ends. This CDR3 contains 13 residues. In germline, CDR1 is MNHEY, CDR2 SVGAGI. The CDR3 region has the DNA TGTGCCAGCAGGCCCGGGTTTAATGAAAAACTGTTTTTT. It specifies CASRPGFNEKLFF.

Only a few counts were recorded for this clone. The chain has TRBV29-1 and TRBJ1-2; 8 nucleotides match TRBD1. The ends lost 7 bases at V and 4 bases at J; junction bases unmatched: 8. The germline V gene encodes CDR1 SQVTM and CDR2 ANQGSEA. The CDR3 covers 13 residues. The CDR3 loop reads CSAGQGRSYGYTF. CDR3 in DNA: TGCAGCGCTGGACAGGGTCGGTCCTATGGCTACACCTTC.